This TCR beta chain was sequenced for a study of OX40 agonist ivuxolimab in advanced cancers. Study observations and caveats: Researchers report that CD8+ T cells had, on average, more expanded clones than CD4+. Among the lowest peripheral clonal expansion occurred in 0.1-3.0 mg/kg partial responders.

In regard to this clone: Its target is unknown.

The CDR3 totals 19 residues. Germline-derived CDR1 and CDR2 are SGHAT and FQNNGV. Trimming took off 5 bases at V and 0 bases at J, with 20 bases between the two ends. Assay: immunoSEQ multiplex PCR; the TCRdb copy retains only in-frame clones and omits some. In the table there are 65,000 to 75,000 clones, approximately 89% of which are singletons. The material was CD4+ or CD8+ T cells sorted from blood, obtained in a trial of the OX40 agonist ivuxolimab. This chain uses TRBV11-2 with TRBJ2-6; no firm D call. The sequence was collected from an adult with an advanced solid tumor such as melanoma, head and neck, liver or kidney cancer. CDR3 region: CASSPRIKFGSSGANVLTF. The CDR3 coding sequence is TGTGCCAGCAGCCCGCGGATCAAATTCGGATCCTCTGGGGCCAACGTCCTGACTTTC.